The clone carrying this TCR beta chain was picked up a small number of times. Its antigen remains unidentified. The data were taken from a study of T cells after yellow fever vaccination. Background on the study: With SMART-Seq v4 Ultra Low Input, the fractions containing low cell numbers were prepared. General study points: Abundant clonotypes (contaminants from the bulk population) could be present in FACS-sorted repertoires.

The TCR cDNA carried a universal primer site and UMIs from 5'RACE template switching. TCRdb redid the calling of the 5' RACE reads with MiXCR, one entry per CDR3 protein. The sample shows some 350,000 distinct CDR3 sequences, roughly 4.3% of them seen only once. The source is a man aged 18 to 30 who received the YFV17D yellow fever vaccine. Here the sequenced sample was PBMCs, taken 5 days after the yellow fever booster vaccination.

The chain's CDR3 is CASGLAGNEQFF. CDR3 coding DNA: TGTGCCAGCGGATTAGCGGGAAATGAGCAGTTCTTC. This chain joins TRBV2 and TRBJ2-1; 8 bases map to TRBD2. The length of the CDR3 is 12 residues. With V trimmed by 8 bases and J by 7 bases, 4 bases remained unmatched. CDR1 is SNHLY and CDR2 is FYNNEI in the germline V gene.